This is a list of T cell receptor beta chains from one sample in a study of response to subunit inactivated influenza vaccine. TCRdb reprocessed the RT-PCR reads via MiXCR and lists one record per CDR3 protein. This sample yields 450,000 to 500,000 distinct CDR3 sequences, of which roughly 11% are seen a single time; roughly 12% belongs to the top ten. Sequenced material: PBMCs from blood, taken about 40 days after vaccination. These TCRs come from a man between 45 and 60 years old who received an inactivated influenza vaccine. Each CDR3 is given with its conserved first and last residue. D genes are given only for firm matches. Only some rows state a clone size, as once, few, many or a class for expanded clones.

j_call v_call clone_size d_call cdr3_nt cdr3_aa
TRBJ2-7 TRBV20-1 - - TGCAGTGCAACGGACATCGAAGCCTACGAGCAGTACTTC CSATDIEAYEQYF
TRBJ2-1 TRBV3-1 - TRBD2 TGTGCCAGCAGGGAGAGCGGGAGTACGAATGAGCAGTTCTTC CASRESGSTNEQFF
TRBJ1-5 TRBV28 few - TGTGCCAGCATGCCGGGGAACGTAATCCGACCCCAGCATTTT CASMPGNVIRPQHF
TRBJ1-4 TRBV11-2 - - TGTGCCAGCAGCCGAACCTATTCCGGGATTAATGAAAAACTGTTTTTT CASSRTYSGINEKLFF
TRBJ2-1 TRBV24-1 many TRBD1 TGTGCCACCAGTGATACCACGGGACAGTATGGGCAGTTCTTC CATSDTTGQYGQFF
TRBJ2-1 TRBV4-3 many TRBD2 TGCGCCAGCAGCCAAGGATCCCTGCTAGCGGACGAAAATGAGCAGTTCTTC CASSQGSLLADENEQFF
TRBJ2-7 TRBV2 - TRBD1 TGTGCCAGTCGTGGGACAGGGACCTACGAGCAGTACTTC CASRGTGTYEQYF
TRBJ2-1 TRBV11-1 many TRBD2 TGTGCCAGCAGGGGGACTAGCGGGAGAAAATTGACCTACAATGAGCAGTTCTTC CASRGTSGRKLTYNEQFF
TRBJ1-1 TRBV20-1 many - TGCAGTGCACTGGCCCTCGGGGGGTCGGACACTGAAGCTTTCTTT CSALALGGSDTEAFF
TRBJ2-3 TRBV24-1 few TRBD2 TGTGCCACCAGTGACATACTAGCGGGAGGGCCGGATACGCAGTATTTT CATSDILAGGPDTQYF
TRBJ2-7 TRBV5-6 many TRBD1 TGTGCCAGCACCTTCGGGACAGGGGGCGAGCAGTACTTC CASTFGTGGEQYF
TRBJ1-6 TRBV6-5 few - TGTGCCAGCAGTTATGATAGCTCCTATAATTCACCCCTCCACTTT CASSYDSSYNSPLHF
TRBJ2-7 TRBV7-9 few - TGTGCCAGCAGCCCAGCTAGACCGACCTACGAGCAGTACTTC CASSPARPTYEQYF
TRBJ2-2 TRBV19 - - TGTGCCAGTAGTATAGGTAGGGGGAGTTTCACCGGGGAGCTGTTTTTT CASSIGRGSFTGELFF
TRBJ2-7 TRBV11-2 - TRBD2 TGTGCCAGCAGCTTAGTTGTCGGACCGGGAGGGTACGAGCAGTACTTC CASSLVVGPGGYEQYF
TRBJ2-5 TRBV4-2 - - TGTGCCAGCAGCCAAGAGGATTCAGATCGAGAGACCCAGTACTTC CASSQEDSDRETQYF
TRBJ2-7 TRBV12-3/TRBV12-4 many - TGTGCCAGCTGTAGGGGGAACTACGAGCAGTACTTC CASCRGNYEQYF
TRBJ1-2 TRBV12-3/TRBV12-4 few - TGTGCCAGCAGTTTTACGGTTTTTATGTCCGACAAAACGCCGAGGAGGAACTATGGCTACACCTTC CASSFTVFMSDKTPRRNYGYTF
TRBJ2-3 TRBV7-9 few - TGTGCCAGCAGCTTAGTTGTCTTCCCAGATACGCAGTATTTT CASSLVVFPDTQYF
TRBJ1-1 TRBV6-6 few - TGTGCCAGCAGTTTAAGACAGTCCGAAGCTTTCTTT CASSLRQSEAFF
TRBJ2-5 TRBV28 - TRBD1 TGTGCCAGCAGTACCGGGACAGGTACTTGGACCCAGTACTTC CASSTGTGTWTQYF
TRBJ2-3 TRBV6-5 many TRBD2 TGTGCCAGCAGTTACTCGTGGACTAGCGGGGGAAGGACAGATACGCAGTATTTT CASSYSWTSGGRTDTQYF
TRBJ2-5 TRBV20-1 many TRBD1 TGCAGTGCCGAAACTGGGACAGTCCAAGAGACCCAGTACTTC CSAETGTVQETQYF
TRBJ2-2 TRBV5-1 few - TGCGCCAGCAGCTTTAACGGACGGGAATTGAACACCGGGGAGCTGTTTTTT CASSFNGRELNTGELFF
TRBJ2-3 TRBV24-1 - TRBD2 TGTGCCACCAGTGGTCCTAGCGGGGGTACATCGGATACGCAGTATTTT CATSGPSGGTSDTQYF
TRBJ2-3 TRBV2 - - TGTGCCAGCAGTGAATCGGCGGGGGCCACAGATACGCAGTATTTT CASSESAGATDTQYF
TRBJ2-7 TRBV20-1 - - TGCAGTGCTAGAGATCCCCCCGGGAGTAGTTCCTACGAGCAGTACTTC CSARDPPGSSSYEQYF
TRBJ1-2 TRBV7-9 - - TGTGCCAGCAGCTTCTCAGGGGAGTACGGCTACACCTTC CASSFSGEYGYTF
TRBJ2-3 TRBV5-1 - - TGCGCCAGCAGCATCGCATTAAGCACAGATACGCAGTATTTT CASSIALSTDTQYF
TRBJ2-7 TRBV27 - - TGTGCCAGCAGTTTAGGTTTAGGGGTGGCTGACGAGCAGTACTTC CASSLGLGVADEQYF
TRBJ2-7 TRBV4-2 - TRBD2 TGTGCCAGCAGCGTACTAGCGGGGGGGAGCTCCTACGAGCAGTACTTC CASSVLAGGSSYEQYF
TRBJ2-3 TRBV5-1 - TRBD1 TGCGCCAGCAGCGAGGGACAGACGGGTACGCAGTATTTT CASSEGQTGTQYF
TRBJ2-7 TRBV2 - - TGTGCCAGCAGGTCCAGTCGAGACGAGCAGTACTTC CASRSSRDEQYF